This T cell receptor beta chain was recorded in a study of CD8+CD57+ T cells in acquired aplastic anemia. Study-level findings and limits: Overlap between patients and controls comprised roughly 30 CD8+ CDR3 sequences.

This clonotype was seen just once. Its target is not known. A much larger clone is a single base away; this may be a read error. Germline V lookup: CDR1 SGHDN, CDR2 FVKESK. CDR3 length: 15 residues. Trimming pared 1 base from V and 0 bases from J, leaving 10 bases between. The use of genomic DNA as template underpinned the TCR beta VDJ and CDR3 profiling. TCRdb analysed the reads with MiXCR anew, one entry per CDR3 protein. The sample contains hundreds of thousands of distinct CDR3 sequences, approximately 33% of which appear only once. Flow cytometry had shown expanded CD8+CD57+ cells in the patients chosen for sequencing. Blood came from patients not yet given any therapy.

The chain uses TRBV14 and TRBJ2-7, with D possibly being TRBD1 (6 bases). Sequencing input: sorted CD4+, CD8+, or CD8+CD57+ T cells (not recorded which) from PBMCs. The sequence was obtained from a human donor with aplastic anemia. The CDR3 is CASSQGQGISYEQYF. The CDR3 DNA follows: TGTGCCAGCAGCCAAGGGCAGGGGATCTCCTACGAGCAGTACTTC.